A selection of T cell receptor beta chains follows, all from one sample in a study of molecular identifiers for immune sequencing clone quantification. TCRdb reprocessed the PCR reads with MiXCR, giving one entry per CDR3 protein. This sample yields approximately 100,000 distinct CDR3 sequences, of which roughly 38% are seen a single time; roughly 4.2% belongs to the top ten. Sequencing was performed on naive CD8+ T cells from blood, with Jurkat cell RNA spiked in. These TCRs come from a human donor in good health. Some libraries in this study had Jurkat cell RNA spiked in. CDR3s leave out the opening cysteine and the closing phenylalanine or tryptophan. Fields, in order: V gene, CDR3 length, J gene, CDR3 protein.

V: TRBV3-1
length: 12
J: TRBJ2-5
CDR3: ASSQAISEETQY

V: TRBV21-1
length: 15
J: TRBJ2-4
CDR3: ASSKVKAEEKKDIQY

V: TRBV6-2/TRBV6-3
length: 13
J: TRBJ2-2
CDR3: ASTDYTGVGGELI

V: TRBV19
length: 16
J: TRBJ2-5
CDR3: ASSIDGLAGGLQETQY

V: TRBV19
length: 11
J: TRBJ2-7
CDR3: ASSSGLAGSSV

V: TRBV28
length: 12
J: TRBJ1-2
CDR3: ASSFNGLIYGYA

V: TRBV12-3/TRBV12-4
length: 11
J: TRBJ2-7
CDR3: ASSLMRIYEQY

V: TRBV6-5
length: 13
J: TRBJ2-1
CDR3: ASSVFGQRAHEQF

V: TRBV28
length: 13
J: TRBJ2-5
CDR3: ASSPPTGLAGTQY

V: TRBV10-3
length: 10
J: TRBJ2-2
CDR3: ATGPLTGELF

V: TRBV6-5
length: 13
J: TRBJ1-2
CDR3: ASSYFTQGGYGYT

V: TRBV27
length: 11
J: TRBJ2-3
CDR3: ASSLIGADTQY

V: TRBV7-9
length: 12
J: TRBJ2-1
CDR3: ASSLALGLNEQF

V: TRBV12-3/TRBV12-4
length: 21
J: TRBJ1-5
CDR3: ASSFSGPREPGQGDWSNQPQH

V: TRBV4-3
length: 12
J: TRBJ2-1
CDR3: ASSSGVGYNEQF

V: TRBV27
length: 12
J: TRBJ1-5
CDR3: ASSYRGQNQPQH

V: TRBV4-1
length: 13
J: TRBJ2-5
CDR3: ASSLSGTTKETQY

V: TRBV9
length: 12
J: TRBJ1-6
CDR3: ASRSGGDNSPLH

V: TRBV9
length: 13
J: TRBJ2-7
CDR3: ASSVGPGMAYEQY

V: TRBV5-5
length: 14
J: TRBJ1-2
CDR3: ASSLPGQGYRYGYT

V: TRBV7-8
length: 15
J: TRBJ2-5
CDR3: ASSYYRAPGAQETQY

V: TRBV29-1
length: 12
J: TRBJ2-7
CDR3: SVEDRDGRYEQY

V: TRBV27
length: 12
J: TRBJ2-3
CDR3: ASSMQGRLGTQY

V: TRBV4-2
length: 13
J: TRBJ2-7
CDR3: ASSQSRGPPYEQY

V: TRBV4-2
length: 13
J: TRBJ2-5
CDR3: ASSHGAGEGGTQY

V: TRBV19
length: 11
J: TRBJ2-1
CDR3: ASSIQSPDEQF

V: TRBV20-1
length: 16
J: TRBJ1-2
CDR3: SARDRIDGGPSNYGYT

V: TRBV13
length: 14
J: TRBJ2-3
CDR3: ASSPGLAGVRGTQY

V: TRBV29-1
length: 9
J: TRBJ2-3
CDR3: SVGVSDTQY

V: TRBV12-3/TRBV12-4
length: 11
J: TRBJ2-7
CDR3: ASSLTAFYEQY

V: TRBV7-2
length: 12
J: TRBJ2-5
CDR3: ASSSPGTEETQY

V: TRBV4-1
length: 14
J: TRBJ1-4
CDR3: ASSQDTDHKREKLF

V: TRBV27
length: 10
J: TRBJ2-7
CDR3: ASSSPGGEQY

V: TRBV28
length: 12
J: TRBJ2-1
CDR3: ASSSGQGYNEQF

V: TRBV20-1
length: 14
J: TRBJ1-1
CDR3: SARDQASRGLTEAF

V: TRBV6-5
length: 14
J: TRBJ1-5
CDR3: ASRPIGLNSNQPQH

V: TRBV20-1
length: 12
J: TRBJ1-4
CDR3: SAREVIEEEKLF

V: TRBV7-6
length: 14
J: TRBJ2-7
CDR3: ASSPGQFLSSYEQY

V: TRBV7-6
length: 11
J: TRBJ2-3
CDR3: ASSRDSTDTQY

V: TRBV12-3/TRBV12-4
length: 13
J: TRBJ2-5
CDR3: ASSLRRRDEETQH

V: TRBV4-1
length: 10
J: TRBJ2-1
CDR3: ASSHTGTEQF

V: TRBV20-1
length: 8
J: TRBJ2-2
CDR3: SAQGGELF

V: TRBV10-3
length: 14
J: TRBJ1-5
CDR3: ATNNGGPDLNQPQH

V: TRBV5-3
length: 12
J: TRBJ2-2
CDR3: ASSLGSFTGELF

V: TRBV12-3/TRBV12-4
length: 12
J: TRBJ2-5
CDR3: ASTLDRGPETQY

V: TRBV19
length: 11
J: TRBJ1-5
CDR3: ASSPTGWQPQH

V: TRBV5-1
length: 9
J: TRBJ2-7
CDR3: ASSLGPEQY

V: TRBV6-1
length: 11
J: TRBJ1-1
CDR3: ASTPRRGTEAF

V: TRBV11-2
length: 12
J: TRBJ1-4
CDR3: ASSGLERDEKLF

V: TRBV4-1
length: 13
J: TRBJ1-5
CDR3: ASSQDSGINQPQH

V: TRBV28
length: 13
J: TRBJ1-5
CDR3: ASSLRGGVGEPQH

V: TRBV20-1
length: 12
J: TRBJ2-7
CDR3: SASPRDRGNEQY